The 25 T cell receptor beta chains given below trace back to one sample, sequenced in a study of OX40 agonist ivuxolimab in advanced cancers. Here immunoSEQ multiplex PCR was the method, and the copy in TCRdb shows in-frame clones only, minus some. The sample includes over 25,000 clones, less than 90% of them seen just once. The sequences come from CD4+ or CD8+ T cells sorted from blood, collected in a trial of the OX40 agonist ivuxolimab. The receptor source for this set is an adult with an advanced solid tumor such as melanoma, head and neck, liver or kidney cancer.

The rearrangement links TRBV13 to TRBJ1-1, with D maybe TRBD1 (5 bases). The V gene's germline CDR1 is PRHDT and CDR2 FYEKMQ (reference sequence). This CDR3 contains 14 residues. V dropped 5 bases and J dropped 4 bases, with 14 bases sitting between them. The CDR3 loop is CASSPNPGATEAFF. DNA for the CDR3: TGTGCCAGCAGCCCTAACCCTGGGGCCACTGAAGCTTTCTTT. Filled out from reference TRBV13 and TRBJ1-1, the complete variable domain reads AAGVIQSPRHLIKEKRETATLKCYPIPRHDTVYWYQQGPGQDPQFLISFYEKMQSDKGSIPDRFSAQQFSDYHSELNMSSLELGDSALYFCASSPNPGATEAFFGQGTRLTVV.

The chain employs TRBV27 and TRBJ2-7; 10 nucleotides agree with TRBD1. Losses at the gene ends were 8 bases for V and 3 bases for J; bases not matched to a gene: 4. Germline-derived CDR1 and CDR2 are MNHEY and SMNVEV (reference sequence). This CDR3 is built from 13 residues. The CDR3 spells CASSDRGVYEQYF. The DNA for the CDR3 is TGTGCCAGCTCGGACAGGGGGGTCTACGAGCAGTACTTC.

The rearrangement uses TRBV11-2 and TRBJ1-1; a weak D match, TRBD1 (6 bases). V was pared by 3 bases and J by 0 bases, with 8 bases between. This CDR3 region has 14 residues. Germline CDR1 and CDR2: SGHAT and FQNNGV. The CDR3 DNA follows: TGTGCCAGCAGCTTGGGGGGCGTGAACACTGAAGCTTTCTTT. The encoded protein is CASSLGGVNTEAFF.

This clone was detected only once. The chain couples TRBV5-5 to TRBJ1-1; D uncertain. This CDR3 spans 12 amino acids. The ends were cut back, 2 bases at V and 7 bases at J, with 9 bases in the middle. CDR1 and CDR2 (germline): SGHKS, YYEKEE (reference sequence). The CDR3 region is CASSFRAFEAFF. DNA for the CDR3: TGTGCCAGCAGCTTTCGGGCTTTTGAAGCTTTCTTT.

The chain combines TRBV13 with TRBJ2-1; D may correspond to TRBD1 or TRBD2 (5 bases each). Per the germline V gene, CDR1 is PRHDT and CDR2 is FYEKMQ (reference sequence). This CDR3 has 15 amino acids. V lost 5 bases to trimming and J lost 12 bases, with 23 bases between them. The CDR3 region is CASSISGTPGDSQFF. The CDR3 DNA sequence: TGTGCCAGCAGCATTTCCGGGACCCCTGGAGATTCGCAGTTCTTC.

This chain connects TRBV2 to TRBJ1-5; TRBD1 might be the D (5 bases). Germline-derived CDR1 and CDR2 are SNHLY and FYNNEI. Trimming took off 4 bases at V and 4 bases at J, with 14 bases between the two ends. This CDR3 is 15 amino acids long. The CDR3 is CASSGGGALNQPQHF. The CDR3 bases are TGTGCCAGCAGTGGGGGAGGGGCACTAAATCAGCCCCAGCATTTT.

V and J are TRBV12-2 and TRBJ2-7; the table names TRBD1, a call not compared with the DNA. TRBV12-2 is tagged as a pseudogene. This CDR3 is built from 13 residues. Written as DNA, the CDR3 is TGTGCAAGTCGCTCCGGCTGGGGCCACGAGCAGTACTTC. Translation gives CASRSGWGHEQYF.

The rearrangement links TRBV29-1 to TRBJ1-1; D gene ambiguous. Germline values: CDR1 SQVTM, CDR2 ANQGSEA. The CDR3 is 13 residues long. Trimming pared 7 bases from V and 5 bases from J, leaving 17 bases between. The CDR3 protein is CSAPRGLGTEAFF. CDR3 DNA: TGCAGCGCTCCCCGCGGATTGGGGACTGAAGCTTTCTTT. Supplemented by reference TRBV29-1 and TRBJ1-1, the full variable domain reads SAVISQKPSRDICQRGTSLTIQCQVDSQVTMMFWYRQQPGQSLTLIATANQGSEATYESGFVIDKFPISRPNLTFSTLTVSNMSPEDSSIYLCSAPRGLGTEAFFGQGTRLTVV.

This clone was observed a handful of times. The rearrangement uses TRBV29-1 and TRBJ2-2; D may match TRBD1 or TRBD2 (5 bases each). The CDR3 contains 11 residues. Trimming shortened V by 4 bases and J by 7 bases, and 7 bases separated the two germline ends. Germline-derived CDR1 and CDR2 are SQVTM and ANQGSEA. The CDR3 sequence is CSVVGGGELFF. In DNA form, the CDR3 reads TGCAGCGTTGTTGGGGGCGGGGAGCTGTTTTTT.

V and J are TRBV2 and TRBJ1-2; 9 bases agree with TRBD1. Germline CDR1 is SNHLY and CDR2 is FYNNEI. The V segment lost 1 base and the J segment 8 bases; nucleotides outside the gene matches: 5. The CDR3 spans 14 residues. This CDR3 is CASSEGRDRAGYTF. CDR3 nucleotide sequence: TGTGCCAGCAGTGAAGGGCGGGACAGGGCAGGCTACACCTTC.

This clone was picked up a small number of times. The chain's CDR3 is CASSPWGVAGSLRKFF. The CDR3 DNA is TGTGCCAGCAGCCCCTGGGGGGTAGCGGGGAGCCTTAGGAAGTTCTTC. The rearrangement uses TRBV21-1 and TRBJ2-1; the table's TRBD2 call for D was not verified on the DNA. TRBV21-1 is a listed pseudogene. The CDR3 sequence is 16 residues long.

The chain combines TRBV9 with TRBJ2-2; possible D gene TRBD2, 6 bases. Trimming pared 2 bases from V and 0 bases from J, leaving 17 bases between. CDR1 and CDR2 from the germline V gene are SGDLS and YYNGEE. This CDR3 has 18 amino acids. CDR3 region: CASSVNPGRPPNTGELFF. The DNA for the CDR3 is TGTGCCAGCAGCGTTAACCCGGGGAGGCCTCCGAACACCGGGGAGCTGTTTTTT.

The CDR3 DNA is TGTGCCAGCAGTGGACAGAGAGGCAATCAGCCCCAGCATTTT. Protein: CASSGQRGNQPQHF. V and J are TRBV2 and TRBJ1-5, with D perhaps TRBD1 (5 bases). The CDR3 is 14 amino acids. Germline CDR1 SNHLY, CDR2 FYNNEI. V lost 4 bases and J 2 bases, leaving 9 bases between the germline ends. The complete variable domain, with remaining parts taken from reference TRBV2 and TRBJ1-5, reads EPEVTQTPSHQVTQMGQEVILRCVPISNHLYFYWYRQILGQKVEFLVSFYNNEISEKSEIFDDQFSVERPDGSNFTLKIRSTKLEDSAMYFCASSGQRGNQPQHFGDGTRLSIL.

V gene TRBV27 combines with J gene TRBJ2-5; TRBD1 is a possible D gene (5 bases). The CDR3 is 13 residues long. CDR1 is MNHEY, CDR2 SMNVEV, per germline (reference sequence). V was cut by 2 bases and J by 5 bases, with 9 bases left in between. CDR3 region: CASSLQGPETQYF. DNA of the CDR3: TGTGCCAGCAGTTTACAGGGCCCGGAGACCCAGTACTTC.

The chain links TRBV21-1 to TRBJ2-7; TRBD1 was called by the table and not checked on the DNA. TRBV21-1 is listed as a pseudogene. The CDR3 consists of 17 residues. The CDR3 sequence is CASTPSRRRQDPHEQYF. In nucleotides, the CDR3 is TGTGCCAGCACCCCAAGTAGGAGGAGACAGGATCCCCACGAGCAGTACTTC.

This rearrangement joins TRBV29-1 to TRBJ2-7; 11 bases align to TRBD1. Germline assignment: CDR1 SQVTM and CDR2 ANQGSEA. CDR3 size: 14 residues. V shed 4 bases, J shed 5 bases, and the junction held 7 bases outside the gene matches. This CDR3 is CSVALGTGGHEQYF. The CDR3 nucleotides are TGCAGCGTTGCGTTAGGGACAGGGGGTCACGAGCAGTACTTC.

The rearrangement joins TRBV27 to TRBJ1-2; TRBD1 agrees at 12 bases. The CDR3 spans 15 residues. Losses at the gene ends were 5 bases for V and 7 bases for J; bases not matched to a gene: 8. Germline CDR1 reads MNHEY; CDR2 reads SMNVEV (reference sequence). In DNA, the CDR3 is TGTGCCAGCAGTCCCGGGACAGGGGGCGAGGGTGGCTACACCTTC. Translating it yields CASSPGTGGEGGYTF.

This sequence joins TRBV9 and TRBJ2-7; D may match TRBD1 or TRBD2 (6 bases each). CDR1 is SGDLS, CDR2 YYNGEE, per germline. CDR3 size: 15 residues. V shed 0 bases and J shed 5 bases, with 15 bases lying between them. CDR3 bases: TGTGCCAGCAGCGTAGAAGGGGGGCTTAGAAACGAGCAGTACTTC. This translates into CASSVEGGLRNEQYF. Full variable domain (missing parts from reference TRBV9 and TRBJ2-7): DSGVTQTPKHLITATGQRVTLRCSPRSGDLSVYWYQQSLDQGLQFLIQYYNGEERAKGNILERFSAQQFPDLHSELNLSSLELGDSALYFCASSVEGGLRNEQYFGPGTRLTVT.

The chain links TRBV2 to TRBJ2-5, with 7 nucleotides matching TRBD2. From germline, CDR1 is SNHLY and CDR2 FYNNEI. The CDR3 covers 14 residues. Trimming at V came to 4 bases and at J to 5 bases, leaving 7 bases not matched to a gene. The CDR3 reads CASSGLGGEETQYF. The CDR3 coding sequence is TGTGCCAGCAGTGGCCTGGGGGGGGAGGAGACCCAGTACTTC.

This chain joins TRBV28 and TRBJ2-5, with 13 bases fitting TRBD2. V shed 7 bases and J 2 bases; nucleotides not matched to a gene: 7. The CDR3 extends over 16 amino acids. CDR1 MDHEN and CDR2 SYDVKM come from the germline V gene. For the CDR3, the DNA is TGTGCCAGCAAGATTGGGACTAGCGGGGTACAAGAGACCCAGTACTTC. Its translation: CASKIGTSGVQETQYF.

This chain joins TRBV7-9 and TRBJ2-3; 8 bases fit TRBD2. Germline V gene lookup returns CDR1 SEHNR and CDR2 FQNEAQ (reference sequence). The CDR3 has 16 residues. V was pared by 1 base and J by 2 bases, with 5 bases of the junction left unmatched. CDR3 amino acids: CASSLESGGPTDTQYF. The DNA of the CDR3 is TGTGCCAGCAGCTTAGAGTCGGGGGGGCCCACAGATACGCAGTATTTT.

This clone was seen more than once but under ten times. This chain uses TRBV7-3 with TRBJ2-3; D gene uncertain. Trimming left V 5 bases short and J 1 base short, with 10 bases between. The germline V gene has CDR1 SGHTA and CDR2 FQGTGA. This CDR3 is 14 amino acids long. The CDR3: CASSLEVGTDTQYF. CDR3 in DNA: TGTGCCAGCAGCCTGGAAGTCGGCACAGATACGCAGTATTTT.

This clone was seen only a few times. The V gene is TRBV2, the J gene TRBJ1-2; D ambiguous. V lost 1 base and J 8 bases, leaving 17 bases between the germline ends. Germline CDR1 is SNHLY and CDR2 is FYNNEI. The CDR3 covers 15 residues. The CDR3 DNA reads TGTGCCAGCAGTGAAGGGGAGTACAAAACGAGGGGCTACACCTTC. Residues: CASSEGEYKTRGYTF.

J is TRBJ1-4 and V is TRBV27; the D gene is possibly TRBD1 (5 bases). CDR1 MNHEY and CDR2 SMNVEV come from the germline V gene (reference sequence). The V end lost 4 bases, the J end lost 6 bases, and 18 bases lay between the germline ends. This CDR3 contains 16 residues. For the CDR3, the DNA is TGTGCCAGCAGTTCTGGGACGGGGGGATTATATGAAAAACTGTTTTTT. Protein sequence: CASSSGTGGLYEKLFF.

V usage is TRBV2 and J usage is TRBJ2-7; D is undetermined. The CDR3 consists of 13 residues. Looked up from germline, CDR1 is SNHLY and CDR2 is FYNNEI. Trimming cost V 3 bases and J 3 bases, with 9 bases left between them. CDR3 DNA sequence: TGTGCCAGCAGTGACCCGTGGGACTACGAGCAGTACTTC. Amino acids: CASSDPWDYEQYF.